The present TCR beta chain was sequenced within a study of control samples from healthy donors and cancer patients (dated by TCRdb to 2020 to 2022). In regard to this clone: No cognate antigen has been identified for it. No qualities accompany the bases; no much larger clone lies one base away.

To prepare the library, the immunoSEQ multiplex PCR assay was applied. The clones in this table, taken by TCRdb from immuneACCESS, are in-frame only. Not every clone is retained; where verified, under half of the shortfall comes from an unresolved V gene, and the cause of the rest is unknown. The sample contains more than 100,000 clones, 75% to 90% of them found a single time. The top ten clonotypes cover roughly 19% of the sample. CDR1 SGHAT and CDR2 FQNNGV are derived from the germline V gene. At the junction V is shortened by 5 bases and J by 4 bases; bases outside the gene matches: 6. There are 15 amino acids in the CDR3, from cysteine to phenylalanine inclusive. Only the CDR3 region is kept as DNA, spanning 45 bases read in frame from base 1.

Sequenced sample: PBMCs. This clonotype originated in a man in his fifties or sixties with lung cancer. This chain joins TRBV11-2 to TRBJ2-7; 12 bases in the middle match TRBD2. The sequenced DNA: TGTGCCAGCAGCCGGAGGACTAGCGGGGCGTACGAGCAGTACTTC. This yields the protein CASSRRTSGAYEQYF.